Listed below are T cell receptor beta chains from one sample, sequenced in a study of shared clonotypes between healthy human individuals. Produced via immunoSEQ multiplex PCR; TCRdb's table is partial and in-frame only. This table holds 2 million to 2.5 million clones, about 92% found once. The material sequenced was naive CD8+ T cells from PBMCs. The receptors come from a man aged 18 to 35 in good health. Some clones in this sample may be carry-over from other donors' samples. Both conserved end residues are part of each CDR3. A D gene is named only where the DNA matches it firmly. Rows give clone size only sometimes, using once, few, many, or a class for an expanded clone.

clone_size | j_call | v_call | d_call | cdr3_aa | cdr3_nt
. | TRBJ2-7 | TRBV29-1 | TRBD1 | CSVDLGAAGGYEQYF | TGCAGCGTTGATCTAGGTGCGGCAGGGGGCTACGAGCAGTACTTC
. | TRBJ2-7 | TRBV5-6 | TRBD1 | CASSSEGTGSYEQYF | TGTGCCAGCAGCTCCGAAGGGACAGGTTCCTACGAGCAGTACTTC
. | TRBJ1-3 | TRBV30 | . | CAWNSPSTGAQGRGNTIYF | TGTGCCTGGAACAGTCCATCCACCGGCGCACAGGGTCGTGGAAACACCATATATTTT
. | TRBJ2-6 | TRBV7-9 | . | CASSMGANVLTF | TGTGCCAGCAGTATGGGGGCCAACGTCCTGACTTTC
. | TRBJ2-7 | TRBV6-5 | . | CASSWFGISYEQYF | TGTGCCAGCAGTTGGTTCGGGATCTCCTACGAGCAGTACTTC
once | TRBJ2-3 | TRBV12-1 | . | CASSFWPHPPLTDTQYF | TGTGCCAGCAGCTTTTGGCCACATCCTCCCCTCACAGATACGCAGTATTTT
. | TRBJ2-2 | TRBV7-2 | . | CASSYGRTSNTGELFF | TGTGCCAGCAGCTATGGTCGGACTTCAAACACCGGGGAGCTGTTTTTT
. | TRBJ2-2 | TRBV7-9 | . | CASSPGPTGELFF | TGTGCCAGCAGCCCGGGACCCACCGGGGAGCTGTTTTTT
. | TRBJ2-2 | TRBV7-9 | . | CASSHRDSVGTGELFF | TGTGCCAGCAGCCACCGGGACTCCGTCGGCACCGGGGAGCTGTTTTTT
. | TRBJ2-3 | TRBV27 | . | CASSLDSLTDTQYF | TGTGCCAGCAGTTTAGATAGTCTTACAGATACGCAGTATTTT
. | TRBJ1-1 | TRBV19 | . | CASSLTGENTEAFF | TGTGCCAGTAGTCTCACAGGCGAGAACACTGAAGCTTTCTTT
. | TRBJ2-1 | TRBV7-9 | TRBD1 | CASSPPQRDRGFGEQFF | TGTGCCAGCAGCCCACCCCAGCGGGACAGGGGATTTGGGGAGCAGTTCTTC
. | TRBJ1-1 | TRBV27 | . | CASSPYRLLNTEAFF | TGTGCCAGCAGTCCGTACAGACTTTTGAACACTGAAGCTTTCTTT
. | TRBJ2-1 | TRBV7-9 | TRBD1 | CASSYPPDRGEEGEQFF | TGTGCCAGCAGCTACCCCCCGGACAGGGGCGAAGAGGGTGAGCAGTTCTTC
. | TRBJ2-7 | TRBV28 | . | CASSFQPTGQYF | TGTGCCAGCAGTTTTCAACCAACAGGGCAGTACTTC
. | TRBJ1-1 | TRBV5-5 | . | CASSWMGDTEAFF | TGTGCCAGCAGCTGGATGGGGGACACTGAAGCTTTCTTT
. | TRBJ2-7 | TRBV27 | TRBD1 | CASSSVATGGWYEQYF | TGTGCCAGCAGTTCGGTCGCGACAGGGGGATGGTACGAGCAGTACTTC
. | TRBJ2-7 | TRBV7-3 | . | CASSEGGLGVYEQYF | TGTGCCAGCAGCGAAGGGGGTCTTGGGGTCTACGAGCAGTACTTC
. | TRBJ2-7 | TRBV9 | TRBD2 | CASSPREGSYEQYF | TGTGCCAGCAGCCCCCGGGAGGGGTCCTACGAGCAGTACTTC
. | TRBJ2-5 | TRBV28 | . | CASSSRSERGQETQYF | TGTGCCAGCAGCTCGCGCTCGGAGAGGGGACAAGAGACCCAGTACTTC
. | TRBJ2-5 | TRBV28 | . | CASSLFRRVRGETQYF | TGTGCCAGCAGTTTATTTAGACGAGTGAGGGGGGAGACCCAGTACTTC
. | TRBJ2-3 | TRBV5-1 | . | CASSLAVGADTQYF | TGCGCCAGCAGCTTGGCCGTCGGGGCGGATACGCAGTATTTT
. | TRBJ2-1 | TRBV6-5 | TRBD2 | CASSLLAGGPDEQFF | TGTGCCAGCAGCCTTCTAGCGGGAGGGCCCGATGAGCAGTTCTTC
once | TRBJ2-7 | TRBV4-1 | TRBD1 | CASSPGQGAREQYF | TGCGCCAGCAGCCCCGGACAGGGGGCGAGGGAGCAGTACTTC
. | TRBJ1-2 | TRBV6-1 | . | CASSIAGLQEFGYTF | TGTGCCAGCAGTATAGCGGGACTCCAGGAGTTTGGCTACACCTTC
once | TRBJ1-2 | TRBV27 | TRBD1 | CASSPSLGQVLIGYTF | TGTGCCAGCAGCCCCTCCCTGGGACAGGTGTTGATCGGCTACACCTTC
once | TRBJ1-1 | TRBV28 | . | CASTSVRNTEAFF | TGTGCCAGCACTTCGGTCCGGAACACTGAAGCTTTCTTT
. | TRBJ2-7 | TRBV27 | TRBD1 | CASSPRTGGKYEQYF | TGTGCCAGCAGTCCCCGGACAGGGGGCAAGTACGAGCAGTACTTC
. | TRBJ1-1 | TRBV19 | TRBD1 | CASSANRGTEAFF | TGTGCCAGTAGTGCCAACAGGGGCACTGAAGCTTTCTTT
few | TRBJ2-2 | TRBV7-6 | . | CASSLLVVSNTGELFF | TGTGCCAGCAGCTTATTAGTTGTGTCGAACACCGGGGAGCTGTTTTTT
. | TRBJ1-3 | TRBV28 | . | CASRLASGNTIYF | TGTGCCAGCAGGCTCGCCTCTGGAAACACCATATATTTT
. | TRBJ2-7 | TRBV27 | . | CASAWSTSYEQYF | TGTGCCAGCGCCTGGAGTACCTCCTACGAGCAGTACTTC
. | TRBJ2-5 | TRBV5-1 | . | CASSLAGNKETQYF | TGCGCCAGCAGCTTGGCCGGGAACAAAGAGACCCAGTACTTC
. | TRBJ1-3 | TRBV10-3 | . | CAISESRTLNSGNTIYF | TGTGCCATCAGTGAGTCGAGGACACTTAACTCTGGAAACACCATATATTTT
. | TRBJ2-3 | TRBV27 | TRBD2 | CATGLAGGLDTQYF | TGTGCCACAGGGCTAGCGGGAGGGTTAGATACGCAGTATTTT
. | TRBJ2-7 | TRBV6-5 | TRBD1 | CASRGRGQYEQYF | TGTGCCAGCAGGGGCAGGGGGCAGTACGAGCAGTACTTC
. | TRBJ1-1 | TRBV19 | . | CASSTLRTEGDTEAFF | TGTGCCAGTAGCACATTGAGGACGGAAGGAGACACTGAAGCTTTCTTT
. | TRBJ2-7 | TRBV19 | TRBD1 | CASSSRDRGEYEQYF | TGTGCCAGTAGCTCCCGGGACAGGGGAGAGTACGAGCAGTACTTC
. | TRBJ1-3 | TRBV7-6 | TRBD1 | CASSEGTGRNTIYF | TGTGCCAGCAGCGAAGGGACAGGCAGAAACACCATATATTTT
. | TRBJ2-7 | TRBV9 | TRBD2 | CASTLGGDSYEQYF | TGTGCCAGCACCCTGGGGGGGGACTCCTACGAGCAGTACTTC
. | TRBJ2-1 | TRBV13 | TRBD2 | CASSFLSRGNEQFF | TGTGCCAGCAGCTTCCTTTCGCGGGGGAATGAGCAGTTCTTC
. | TRBJ2-7 | TRBV11-2 | TRBD2 | CASSLGTSGLSYEQYF | TGTGCCAGCAGCTTAGGGACTAGCGGGCTCTCCTACGAGCAGTACTTC
. | TRBJ1-1 | TRBV7-9 | TRBD1 | CASSWGGTGITEAFF | TGTGCCAGCAGCTGGGGGGGGACAGGGATCACTGAAGCTTTCTTT